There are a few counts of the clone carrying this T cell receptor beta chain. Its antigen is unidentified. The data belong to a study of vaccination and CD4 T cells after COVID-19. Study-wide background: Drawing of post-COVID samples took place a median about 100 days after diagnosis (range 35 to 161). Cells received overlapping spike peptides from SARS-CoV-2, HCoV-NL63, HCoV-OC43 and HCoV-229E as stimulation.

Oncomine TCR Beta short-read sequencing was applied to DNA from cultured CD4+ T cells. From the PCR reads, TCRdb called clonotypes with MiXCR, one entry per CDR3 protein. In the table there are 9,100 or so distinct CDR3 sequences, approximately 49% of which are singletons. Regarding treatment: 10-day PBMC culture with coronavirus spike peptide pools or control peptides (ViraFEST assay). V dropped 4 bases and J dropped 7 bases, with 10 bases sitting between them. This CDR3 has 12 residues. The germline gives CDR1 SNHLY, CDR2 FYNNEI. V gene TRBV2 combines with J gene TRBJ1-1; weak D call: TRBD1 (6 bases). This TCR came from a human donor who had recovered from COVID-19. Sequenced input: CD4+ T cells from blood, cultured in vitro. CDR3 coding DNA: TGTGCCAGCAGTGCAGGGGAGGTTGAAGCTTTCTTT. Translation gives CASSAGEVEAFF.